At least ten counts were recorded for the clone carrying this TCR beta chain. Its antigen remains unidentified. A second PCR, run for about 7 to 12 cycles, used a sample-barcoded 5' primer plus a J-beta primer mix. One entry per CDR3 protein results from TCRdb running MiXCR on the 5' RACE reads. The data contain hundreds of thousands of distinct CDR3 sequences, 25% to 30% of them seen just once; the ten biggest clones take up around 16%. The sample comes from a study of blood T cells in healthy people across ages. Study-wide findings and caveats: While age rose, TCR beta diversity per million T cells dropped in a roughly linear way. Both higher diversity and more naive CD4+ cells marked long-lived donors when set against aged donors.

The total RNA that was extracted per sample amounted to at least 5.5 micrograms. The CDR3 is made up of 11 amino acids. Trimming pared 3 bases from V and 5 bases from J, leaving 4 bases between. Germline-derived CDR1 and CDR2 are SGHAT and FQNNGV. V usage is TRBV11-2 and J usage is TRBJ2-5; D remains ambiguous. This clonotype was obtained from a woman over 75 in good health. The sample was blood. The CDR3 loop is CASSFWETQYF. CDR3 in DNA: TGTGCCAGCAGCTTTTGGGAGACCCAGTACTTC.